The entry below describes one TCR beta chain. Germline CDR1 is SGHRS and CDR2 is YFSETQ. The CDR3 totals 13 residues. Trimming pared 0 bases from V and 6 bases from J, leaving 10 bases between. It was during active infection that Seattle patients were enrolled and then longitudinally followed. This entry belongs to a study of blood T cell repertoires in COVID-19. Study in general: The United States, Italy and Spain provided the acute and convalescent COVID-19 samples. T cells, B-cell-depleted T cells, or PBMCs supplied cDNA or gDNA.

In the authors' workflow: Researchers report that nucleated cell counts were estimated from reference gene primer amplification. Profiling relied on immunoSEQ multiplex PCR, and the TCRdb table lists in-frame clones only, not all of them. The DNA was the basis for D and trimming; V, J and clone size are from that table. The table shows about 170,000 clones, with about 90% occurring only once. This chain joins TRBV5-1 and TRBJ2-7; D is perhaps TRBD2 (5 bases). The sequence derives from a man in his thirties or forties with COVID-19, enrolled during active disease. Material for sequencing was peripheral blood. The CDR3 reads CASSLAIEGEQYF. The CDR3 nucleotides are TGCGCCAGCAGCTTGGCGATTGAGGGCGAGCAGTACTTC.